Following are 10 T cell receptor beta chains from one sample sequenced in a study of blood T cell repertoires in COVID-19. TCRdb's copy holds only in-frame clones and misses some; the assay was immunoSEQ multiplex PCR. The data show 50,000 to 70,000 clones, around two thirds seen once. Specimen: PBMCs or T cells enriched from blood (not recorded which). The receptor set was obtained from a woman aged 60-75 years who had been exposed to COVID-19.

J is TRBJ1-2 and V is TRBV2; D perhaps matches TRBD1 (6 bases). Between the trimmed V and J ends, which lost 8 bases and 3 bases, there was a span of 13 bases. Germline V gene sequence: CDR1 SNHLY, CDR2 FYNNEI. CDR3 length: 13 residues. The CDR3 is CASGPGVDYGYTF. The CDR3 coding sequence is TGTGCCAGCGGTCCAGGGGTAGACTATGGCTACACCTTC.

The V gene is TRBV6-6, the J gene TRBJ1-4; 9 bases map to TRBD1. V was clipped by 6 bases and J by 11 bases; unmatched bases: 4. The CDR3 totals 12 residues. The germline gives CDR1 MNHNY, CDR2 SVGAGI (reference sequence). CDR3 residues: CASRGQGGKLFF. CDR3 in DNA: TGTGCCAGCAGGGGACAGGGAGGGAAACTGTTTTTT.

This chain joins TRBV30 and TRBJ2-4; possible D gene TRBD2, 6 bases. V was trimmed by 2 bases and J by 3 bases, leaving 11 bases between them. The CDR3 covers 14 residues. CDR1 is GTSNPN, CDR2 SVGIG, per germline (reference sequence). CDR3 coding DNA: TGTGCCTGGAGTACGGGGGAGAGCAAAAACATTCAGTACTTC. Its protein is CAWSTGESKNIQYF.

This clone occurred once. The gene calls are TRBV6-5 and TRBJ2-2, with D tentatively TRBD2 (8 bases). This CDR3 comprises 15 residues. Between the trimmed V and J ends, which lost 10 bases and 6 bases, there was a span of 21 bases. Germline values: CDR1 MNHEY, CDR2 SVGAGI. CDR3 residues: CATRRGLGGPGELFF. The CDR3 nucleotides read TGTGCCACCAGGAGGGGACTAGGGGGCCCCGGGGAGCTGTTTTTT.

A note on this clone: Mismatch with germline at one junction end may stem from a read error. The CDR3 loop reads CASSHSAGVSNQPQHF. CDR3 DNA: TGTGCCAGCAGTCACTCGGCAGGGGTTAGCAATCAGCCCCAGCATTTT. The rearrangement joins TRBV6-5 to TRBJ1-5; possibly TRBD1 for D (6 bases). Germline lookup yields CDR1 MNHEY and CDR2 SVGAGI. The CDR3 consists of 16 residues.

Here the CDR3 reads CASSLGQPSGNTIYF. The DNA for the CDR3 is TGTGCCAGCAGCTTAGGACAGCCCTCTGGAAACACCATATATTTT. This chain uses TRBV7-9 with TRBJ1-3; D is possibly TRBD1 (5 bases). The CDR3 totals 15 residues. The ends were cut back, 1 base at V and 0 bases at J, with 7 bases in the middle. Germline V gene data show CDR1 as SEHNR and CDR2 as FQNEAQ (reference sequence). The variable domain in full, with the rest retrieved from reference TRBV7-9 and TRBJ1-3, is DTGVSQNPRHKITKRGQNVTFRCDPISEHNRLYWYRQTLGQGPEFLTYFQNEAQLEKSRLLSDRFSAERPKGSFSTLEIQRTEQGDSAMYLCASSLGQPSGNTIYFGEGSWLTVV.

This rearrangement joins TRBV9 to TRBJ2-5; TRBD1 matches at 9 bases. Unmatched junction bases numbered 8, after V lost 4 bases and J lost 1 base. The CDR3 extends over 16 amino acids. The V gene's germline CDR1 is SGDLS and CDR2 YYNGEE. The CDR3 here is CASSPHRGPLQETQYF. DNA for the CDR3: TGTGCCAGCAGCCCCCACAGGGGGCCCCTCCAAGAGACCCAGTACTTC. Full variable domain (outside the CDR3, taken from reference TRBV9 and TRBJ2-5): DSGVTQTPKHLITATGQRVTLRCSPRSGDLSVYWYQQSLDQGLQFLIQYYNGEERAKGNILERFSAQQFPDLHSELNLSSLELGDSALYFCASSPHRGPLQETQYFGPGTRLLVL.

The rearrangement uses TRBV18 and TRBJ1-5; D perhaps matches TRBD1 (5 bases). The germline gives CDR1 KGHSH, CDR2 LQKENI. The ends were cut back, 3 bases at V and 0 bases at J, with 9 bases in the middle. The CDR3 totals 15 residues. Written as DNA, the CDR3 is TGTGCCAGCTCACCGGATCAGGGTAGCAATCAGCCCCAGCATTTT. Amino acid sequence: CASSPDQGSNQPQHF. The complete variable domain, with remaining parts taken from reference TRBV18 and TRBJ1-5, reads NAGVMQNPRHLVRRRGQEARLRCSPMKGHSHVYWYRQLPEEGLKFMVYLQKENIIDESGMPKERFSAEFPKEGPSILRIQQVVRGDSAAYFCASSPDQGSNQPQHFGDGTRLSIL.

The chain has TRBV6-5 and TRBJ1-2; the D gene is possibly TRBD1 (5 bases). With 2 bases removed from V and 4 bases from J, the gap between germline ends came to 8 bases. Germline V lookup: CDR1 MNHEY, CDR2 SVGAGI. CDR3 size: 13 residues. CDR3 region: CASSYDSSYGYTF. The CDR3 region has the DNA TGTGCCAGCAGTTACGACAGCTCCTATGGCTACACCTTC.

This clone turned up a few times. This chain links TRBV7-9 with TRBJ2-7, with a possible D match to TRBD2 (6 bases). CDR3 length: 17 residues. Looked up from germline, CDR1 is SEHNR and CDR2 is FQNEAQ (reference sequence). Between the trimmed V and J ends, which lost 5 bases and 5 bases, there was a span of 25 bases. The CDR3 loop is CASSARMGLRGGDEQYF. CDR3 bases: TGTGCCAGCAGCGCGCGTATGGGGCTTAGGGGAGGAGACGAGCAGTACTTC.